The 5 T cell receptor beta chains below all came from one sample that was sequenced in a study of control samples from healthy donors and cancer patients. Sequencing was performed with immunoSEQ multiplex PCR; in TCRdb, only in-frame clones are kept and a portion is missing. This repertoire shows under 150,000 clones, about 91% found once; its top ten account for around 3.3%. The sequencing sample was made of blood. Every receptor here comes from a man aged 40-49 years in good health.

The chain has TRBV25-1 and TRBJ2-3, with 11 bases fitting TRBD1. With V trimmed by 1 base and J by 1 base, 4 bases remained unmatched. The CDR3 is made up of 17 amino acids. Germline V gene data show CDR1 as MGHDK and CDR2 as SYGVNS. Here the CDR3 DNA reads TGTGCCAGCAGTGAATTAAGGACAGGGGGCGGCACAGATACGCAGTATTTT. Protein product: CASSELRTGGGTDTQYF.

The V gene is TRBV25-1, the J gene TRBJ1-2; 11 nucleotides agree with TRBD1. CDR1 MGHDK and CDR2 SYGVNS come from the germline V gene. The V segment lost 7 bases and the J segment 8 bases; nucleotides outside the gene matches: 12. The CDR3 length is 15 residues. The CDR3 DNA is TGTGCCAGCACTATGGGACAGGGGGGCACTAGGGGCTACACCTTC. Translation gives CASTMGQGGTRGYTF.

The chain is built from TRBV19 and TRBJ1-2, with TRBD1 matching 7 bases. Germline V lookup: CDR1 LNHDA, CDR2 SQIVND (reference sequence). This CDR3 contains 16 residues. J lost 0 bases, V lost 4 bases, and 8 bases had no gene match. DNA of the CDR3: TGTGCCAGTAGTAAGAGACAGGGCCGCGCTAACTATGGCTACACCTTC. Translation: CASSKRQGRANYGYTF.

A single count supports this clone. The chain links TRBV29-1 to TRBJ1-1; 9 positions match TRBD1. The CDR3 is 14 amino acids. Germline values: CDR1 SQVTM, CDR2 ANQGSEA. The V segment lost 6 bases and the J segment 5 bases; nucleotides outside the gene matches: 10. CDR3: CSVDRTTGGTEAFF. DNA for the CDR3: TGCAGCGTAGACCGGACGACAGGGGGTACTGAAGCTTTCTTT.

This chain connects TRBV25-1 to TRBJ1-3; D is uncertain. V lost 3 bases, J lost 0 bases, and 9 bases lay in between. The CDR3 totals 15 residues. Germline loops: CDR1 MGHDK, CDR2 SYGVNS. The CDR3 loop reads CASSDPIFSGNTIYF. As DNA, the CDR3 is TGTGCCAGCAGTGATCCGATCTTCTCTGGAAACACCATATATTTT. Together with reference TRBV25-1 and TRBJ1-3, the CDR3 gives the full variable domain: EADIYQTPRYLVIGTGKKITLECSQTMGHDKMYWYQQDPGMELHLIHYSYGVNSTEKGDLSSESTVSRIRTEHFPLTLESARPSHTSQYLCASSDPIFSGNTIYFGEGSWLTVV.